Below, one T cell receptor beta chain is given with its context. No antigen is known for it. These data originate in a study of identical twins. The CDR3 loop spans 15 amino acids. Germline-derived CDR1 and CDR2 are SGHTA and FQGTGA. The trim removed 2 bases at V and 9 bases at J, leaving 5 bases unmatched. TCRdb fed the 5' RACE reads into MiXCR, producing one record per CDR3 protein. The sample lists roughly 750,000 distinct CDR3 sequences, about 20% occurring once. Study outcomes and limitations: Zero-insertion results could be subject to partial confounding by invariant MAIT and iNKT cells.

The data were also submitted as part of a second study, on T cells expressing NK-cell markers.

Material: PBMCs. This sequence originates from a woman aged 18-29 years in good health. The chain carries TRBV7-3 and TRBJ2-1; TRBD2 aligns across 12 bases. This chain's CDR3 is CASSLLAGGQVEQFF. CDR3 in DNA: TGTGCCAGCAGCTTACTAGCGGGGGGGCAGGTTGAGCAGTTCTTC.